One T cell receptor beta chain is described in this entry. The data were taken from a study of T-cell reconstitution after alpha-beta-depleted transplantation in children. The library targeted TCRbeta and was prepared with unique molecular identifiers. TCRdb re-called the PCR reads through MiXCR, storing one row per CDR3 protein. This table has almost 500,000 distinct CDR3 sequences, under 15% appearing once. The sequences come from PBMCs from the stem cell graft donor, collected from the stem cell graft. This sequence originates from a human donor who donated a stem cell graft to a child with combined immunodeficiency.

The CDR3 DNA reads TGTGCCAGCAGGGGGGCGGGACAGGCCCTTTTCCAAGAGACCCAGTACTTC. Its protein product is CASRGAGQALFQETQYF. The V gene is TRBV6-1, the J gene TRBJ2-5, with TRBD1 matching 8 bases. The CDR3 has 17 amino acids. Trimming at V came to 6 bases and at J to 1 base, leaving 13 bases not matched to a gene. Germline lookup yields CDR1 MNHNS and CDR2 SASEGT.